This T cell receptor beta chain was identified during a study of T cell changes during pregnancy in multiple sclerosis. The table came from immunoSEQ multiplex PCR; TCRdb's copy has only in-frame clones and leaves some out. Of some 40,000 clones in the sample, about 91% were seen once. The source of this sequence is a female donor in good health, enrolled as a control in a pregnancy study. Here the sequenced sample was CD4+ T cells from peripheral blood mononuclear cells, taken in the third trimester of pregnancy.

In nucleotides, the CDR3 is TGTGCCAGCAGCCCCACAGGGACCTACGAGCAGTACTTC. Protein sequence: CASSPTGTYEQYF. The chain has TRBV7-9 and TRBJ2-7, with D possibly being TRBD1 (6 bases). The CDR3 has 13 residues. Deletions cut 5 bases from V and 2 bases from J, with 10 bases between. Germline V gene data show CDR1 as SEHNR and CDR2 as FQNEAQ (reference sequence).